The present T cell receptor (beta chain) was sequenced within a study of technical replicates of blood from four donors. This clone is medium-sized in the sample. The sample contains more than one DNA sequence encoding this CDR3. Assay used: immunoSEQ multiplex PCR; TCRdb lists only in-frame clones, some missing. This sample has roughly 56,000 clones, with around 87% found just once. Germline V lookup: CDR1 SGHRS, CDR2 YFSETQ. V gave up 0 bases and J gave up 3 bases, with 9 bases separating them. There are 14 residues in the CDR3. What was sequenced was PBMCs. The clonotype originates from a human donor in good health. Some clones in this sample may be carry-over from other donors' samples. The V call is TRBV5-1, the J call TRBJ1-1; unclear D gene. The CDR3 DNA reads TGCGCCAGCAGCTTGGCCGGCGGGTACACTGAAGCTTTCTTT. Residues: CASSLAGGYTEAFF.